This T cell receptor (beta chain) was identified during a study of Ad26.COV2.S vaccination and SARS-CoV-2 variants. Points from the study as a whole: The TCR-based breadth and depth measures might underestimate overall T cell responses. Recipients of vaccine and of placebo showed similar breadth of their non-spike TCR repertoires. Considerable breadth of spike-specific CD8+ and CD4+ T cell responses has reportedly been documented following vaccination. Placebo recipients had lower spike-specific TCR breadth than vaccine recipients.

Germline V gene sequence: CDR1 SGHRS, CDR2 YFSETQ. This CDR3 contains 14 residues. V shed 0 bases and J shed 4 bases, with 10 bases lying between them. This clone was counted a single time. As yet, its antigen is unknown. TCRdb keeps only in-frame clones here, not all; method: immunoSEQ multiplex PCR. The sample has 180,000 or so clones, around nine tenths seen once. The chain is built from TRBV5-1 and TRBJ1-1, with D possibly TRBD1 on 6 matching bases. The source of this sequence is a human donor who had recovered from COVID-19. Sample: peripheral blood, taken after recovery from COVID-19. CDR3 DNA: TGCGCCAGCAGCTTGGAGGGGGAGGGCACTGAAGCTTTCTTT. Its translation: CASSLEGEGTEAFF.